Given below is one TCR beta chain in context. Antigen specificity is unknown. This entry is derived from a study of shared clonotypes between healthy human individuals. Turning to the study itself: Three plates were used per donor for CD4 naive, three for CD4 memory, two for CD8 naive and one for CD8 memory. Study observations and caveats: The study generally estimated greater richness for naive than memory subsets.

Only in-frame clones appear in the TCRdb table, and some are missing; sequencing was by immunoSEQ multiplex PCR. The top ten hold over 1.3% of the sample, which has about a million clones, 65% to 75% seen once. Germline CDR1 reads GTSNPN; CDR2 reads SVGIG (reference sequence). The CDR3 is made up of 10 amino acids. V lost 5 bases, J lost 6 bases, and 8 bases lay in between. The clonotype comes from a man aged 18-30 years in good health. The chain couples TRBV30 to TRBJ2-7; D is undetermined. Input material: memory CD4+ T cells sorted from blood. Indicated subset: CD45RA-negative fraction. The CDR3 DNA sequence: TGTGCCTGGGGAGAGCTCGAGCAGTACTTC. Protein product: CAWGELEQYF.